This entry lists 4 T cell receptor beta chains sequenced from one sample in a study of T cells in women clearing cervical HPV infection. Method: immunoSEQ multiplex PCR; TCRdb's copy keeps in-frame clones and lacks some. Recorded for this sample: 36,000 or so clones. Specimen: blood buffy coat. The receptors derive from a woman between 18 and 70 years old with a cervical HPV16 infection that either progressed to CIN3+ or cleared (not recorded which).

Details on this clone: Read data end 3 residues before the CDR3 end; the end is taken from the germline J gene. The rearrangement uses TRBV7-9 and TRBJ1-2; possible D gene TRBD1, 5 bases. Germline lookup yields CDR1 SEHNR and CDR2 FQNEAQ (reference sequence). CDR3 length: 14 residues. This chain's CDR3 is CASSTGLAGNDYTF. The sequenced CDR3 bases are TGTGCCAGCAGCACGGGACTAGCCGGCAATGAC. The full variable domain, with the rest looked up from reference TRBV7-9 and TRBJ1-2, is DTGVSQNPRHKITKRGQNVTFRCDPISEHNRLYWYRQTLGQGPEFLTYFQNEAQLEKSRLLSDRFSAERPKGSFSTLEIQRTEQGDSAMYLCASSTGLAGNDYTFGSGTRLTVV.

Concerning this clone itself: Read data end 3 residues before the CDR3 end; the end is taken from the germline J gene. This sequence joins TRBV5-5 and TRBJ2-7; TRBD1 might be the D (6 bases). The CDR3 covers 14 residues. Trimming took off 3 bases at V and 4 bases at J, with 14 bases between the two ends. The V gene's germline CDR1 is SGHKS and CDR2 YYEKEE (reference sequence). The CDR3 reads CASSWGQGQYEQYF. The CDR3 bases that were read are TGTGCCAGCAGCTGGGGGCAGGGCCAGTACGAG.

For this clone: The read finishes 3 residues shy of the CDR3 end, and the germline J gene is used to complete it. This rearrangement joins TRBV28 to TRBJ2-6; tentatively, D is TRBD1 (6 bases). The CDR3 is 18 residues long. Trimming took off 5 bases at V and 0 bases at J, with 17 bases between the two ends. In germline, CDR1 is MDHEN, CDR2 SYDVKM. The CDR3 bases that were read are TGTGCCAGCAGTCTGGGGACATCCGTCCGCTCTGGGGCCAACGTC. Protein product: CASSLGTSVRSGANV. The entire CDR3 is CASSLGTSVRSGANVLTF.

The sequenced part of the CDR3 DNA is TGCGCCAGCAGCTTGGGGGGGACAGGTCGGGCTGAA. Its translation: CASSLGGTGRAE. The whole CDR3 protein reads CASSLGGTGRAEAFF. This chain uses TRBV5-1 with TRBJ1-1; 8 positions agree with TRBD1. The CDR3 end lies 3 residues beyond the end of the read and is filled in from the germline J gene. Germline V gene lookup returns CDR1 SGHRS and CDR2 YFSETQ. Trimming removed 0 bases from V and 6 bases from J; junction bases left unmatched: 7. This CDR3 is built from 15 residues.